These T cell receptor beta chains were read from a single sample in a study of response to subunit inactivated influenza vaccine. TCRdb redid the calling of the RT-PCR reads with MiXCR, one entry per CDR3 protein. The table records roughly 650,000 distinct CDR3 sequences, approximately 15% of them present only once. This specimen was PBMCs from blood, taken 12 days after vaccination. These receptors originate from a man in his fifties who received an inactivated influenza vaccine. Both conserved end residues are part of each CDR3. A D gene is named only where the DNA matches it firmly. Part of the rows lack a size; the others show once, few, many or a class for expanded clones.

size,V,J,D,DNA,CDR3
.,TRBV3-1,TRBJ1-6,.,TGTGCCAGCAGCTATGGGGAGGGCCTTTCACCCCTCCACTTT,CASSYGEGLSPLHF
many,TRBV19,TRBJ2-5,TRBD2,TGTGCCAGTAGTCGACTAGCGGGGGAGACCCAGTACTTC,CASSRLAGETQYF
.,TRBV24-1,TRBJ2-1,TRBD1,TGTGCCACCAGTGACAGGACAGGGAGCTCCTACAATGAGCAGTTCTTC,CATSDRTGSSYNEQFF
few,TRBV14,TRBJ2-7,TRBD1,TGTGCCAGCAGCCAACTACCGGGACAGGGCACCTACGAGCAGTACTTC,CASSQLPGQGTYEQYF
many,TRBV10-3,TRBJ1-5,TRBD1,TGTGCCACCCGAGGGACAGGGGGAAGTGGTCAGCCCCAGCATTTT,CATRGTGGSGQPQHF
many,TRBV24-1,TRBJ2-2,.,TGTGCCACCAGTGAGACCGGGGAGCTGTTTTTT,CATSETGELFF
few,TRBV11-2,TRBJ2-3,.,TGTGCCAGCAGCTTAGATCGACAGAACACAGATACGCAGTATTTT,CASSLDRQNTDTQYF
many,TRBV7-2,TRBJ2-1,.,TGTGCCAGCAGCTTATTGGGGGATGAGCAGTTCTTC,CASSLLGDEQFF
.,TRBV20-1,TRBJ2-7,.,TGCAGTGCTGGTCGACAGGACCCTACCTACGAGCAGTACTTC,CSAGRQDPTYEQYF
few,TRBV7-8,TRBJ2-1,.,TGTGCCAGCAGCCGCACCGACAGGAGCTACTACAATGAGCAGTTCTTC,CASSRTDRSYYNEQFF
few,TRBV27,TRBJ2-7,.,TGTGCCAGCAGTTTATCGGGGGGGGCATTGGTGCAGTACTTC,CASSLSGGALVQYF
.,TRBV19,TRBJ2-1,.,TGTGCCAGTAGTACTAAGACCTACAATGAGCAGTTCTTC,CASSTKTYNEQFF
few,TRBV4-1,TRBJ2-1,TRBD2,TGCGCCAGCAGCCAAGTGGCACTAGCGACCTACAATGAGCAGTTCTTC,CASSQVALATYNEQFF
few,TRBV7-3,TRBJ2-3,TRBD2,TGTGCCAGCAGCTTAACCGGGACTAGCGGGAGGCTCACAGATACGCAGTATTTT,CASSLTGTSGRLTDTQYF
.,TRBV7-9,TRBJ2-5,.,TGTGCCAGCAGCCGCACGATTGAAGAGACCCAGTACTTC,CASSRTIEETQYF
.,TRBV20-1,TRBJ2-3,.,TGCAGTGCTAGCCGACCGCTAAAGTATGTAGATACGCAGTATTTT,CSASRPLKYVDTQYF
few,TRBV27,TRBJ2-1,TRBD2,TGTGCCAGCAGTTGGGGGGGAAACAATGAGCAGTTCTTC,CASSWGGNNEQFF
few,TRBV21-1,TRBJ1-1,.,TGTGCCAGCAGCAAGCCTTCCGGTTATGGGGGAGGGATCGACACTGAAGCTTTCTTT,CASSKPSGYGGGIDTEAFF
few,TRBV4-3,TRBJ2-1,.,TGCGCCAGCAGCCAAGATCAGGGGCAGGTCTACAATGAGCAGTTCTTC,CASSQDQGQVYNEQFF
many,TRBV20-1,TRBJ2-5,TRBD2,TGCAGTGCTAGAGATCTAGGGACTACGCAAGAGACCCAGTACTTC,CSARDLGTTQETQYF
.,TRBV12-3/TRBV12-4,TRBJ2-1,.,TGTGCCAGCAGTTCGGGAGAGGGAAGCTCCTACAATGAGCAGTTCTTC,CASSSGEGSSYNEQFF
.,TRBV27,TRBJ1-5,.,TGTGCCAGCAGTTTAGTATGGGGGCAGCCCCAGCATTTT,CASSLVWGQPQHF
few,TRBV7-9,TRBJ2-1,TRBD2,TGTGCCAGCAGCTCCGCCAAGCGGGGGAGCTCCTACAATGAGCAGTTCTTC,CASSSAKRGSSYNEQFF
few,TRBV6-5,TRBJ2-7,TRBD1,TGTGCCAGCAGTTACCAGGACAGGGGGGATTACGAGCAGTACTTC,CASSYQDRGDYEQYF
.,TRBV20-1,TRBJ2-3,.,TGCAGTGCTCCCCCTTTTAGCACAGATACGCAGTATTTT,CSAPPFSTDTQYF
few,TRBV4-2,TRBJ1-1,.,TGTGCCAGCAGGAGGGACGGACAGAACACTGAAGCTTTCTTT,CASRRDGQNTEAFF
few,TRBV3-1,TRBJ2-1,.,TGTGCCAGCAGCCAAGATTGGGTCAATGAGCAGTTCTTC,CASSQDWVNEQFF
.,TRBV4-2,TRBJ2-1,TRBD2,TGTGCCAGCAGGATGGTGGCTAGCGGGGAGCCGGCCTACAATGAGCAGTTCTTC,CASRMVASGEPAYNEQFF
few,TRBV20-1,TRBJ1-3,TRBD1,TGCAGTGCTTGCGACGACAGGGAAATCGGAAACACCATATATTTT,CSACDDREIGNTIYF
few,TRBV13,TRBJ1-1,.,TGTGCCAGCAGCTTAACAGGGCTAGGGGACACTGAAGCTTTCTTT,CASSLTGLGDTEAFF
.,TRBV15,TRBJ2-7,TRBD1,TGTGCCACCAGCAGCGACAGGGGTGTGTACGAGCACTACTTC,CATSSDRGVYEHYF
.,TRBV5-1,TRBJ2-2,.,TGCGCCAGCAGCCCCTTTGGGGCTGGCGCCGGGGAGCTGTTTTTT,CASSPFGAGAGELFF
.,TRBV5-1,TRBJ2-4,.,TGCGCCAGCAGTCAAGATCCCCCAGGGCACCCAGCGCCAAAAAACATTCAGTACTTC,CASSQDPPGHPAPKNIQYF
.,TRBV28,TRBJ2-1,.,TGTGCCAGCAGCCGCCCAGGGGGAGGATACAATGAGCAGTTCTTC,CASSRPGGGYNEQFF
.,TRBV2,TRBJ2-3,.,TGTGCCAGCAGTGCGTCGTCGGGGTATCGCACAGATACGCAGTATTTT,CASSASSGYRTDTQYF
few,TRBV7-9,TRBJ2-3,.,TGTGCCAGCAGCCTACTGGTAGCGGCTAGCACAGATACGCAGTATTTT,CASSLLVAASTDTQYF